This TCR beta chain was captured by sequencing in a study of blood T cells in healthy people across ages. A sample-barcoded 5' primer and a J-beta primer mix were used in a second PCR of about 7 to 12 cycles. Each CDR3 protein is one row after TCRdb ran MiXCR on the 5' RACE reads. The sample yields roughly 1.7 million distinct CDR3 sequences, approximately 32% seen once. The CDR3 covers 12 residues. The sequenced sample consisted of blood. V gene TRBV21-1 combines with J gene TRBJ2-4; the table names TRBD1, a call not compared with the DNA. TRBV21-1 is a listed pseudogene. The source of this sequence is a woman aged 30 to 39 in good health. Here the CDR3 DNA reads TGTGCTCCCGAGCGACCCAAAAACATTCAGTACTTC. The encoded protein is CAPERPKNIQYF.